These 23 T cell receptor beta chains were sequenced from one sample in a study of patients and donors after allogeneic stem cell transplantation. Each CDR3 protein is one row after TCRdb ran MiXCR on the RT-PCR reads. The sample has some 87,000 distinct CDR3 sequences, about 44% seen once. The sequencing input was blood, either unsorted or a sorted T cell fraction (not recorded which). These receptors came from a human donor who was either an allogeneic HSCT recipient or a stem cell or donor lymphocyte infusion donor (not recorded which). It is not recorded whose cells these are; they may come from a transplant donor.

The CDR3 protein is CSARLGFLNTEAFF. The CDR3 coding sequence is TGCAGTGCTAGGTTGGGGTTCCTGAACACTGAAGCTTTCTTT. V and J are TRBV20-1 and TRBJ1-1; the D is unclear. Trimming removed 3 bases from V and 0 bases from J, with 11 bases in between. The CDR3 contains 14 residues. The germline V gene has CDR1 DFQATT and CDR2 SNEGSKA (reference sequence).

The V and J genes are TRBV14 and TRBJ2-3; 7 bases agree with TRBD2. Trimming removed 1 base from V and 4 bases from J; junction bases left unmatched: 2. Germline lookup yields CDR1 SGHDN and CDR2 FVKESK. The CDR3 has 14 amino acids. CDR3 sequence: CASSQGLAPDTQYF. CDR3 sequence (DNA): TGTGCCAGCAGCCAAGGACTAGCCCCAGATACGCAGTATTTT.

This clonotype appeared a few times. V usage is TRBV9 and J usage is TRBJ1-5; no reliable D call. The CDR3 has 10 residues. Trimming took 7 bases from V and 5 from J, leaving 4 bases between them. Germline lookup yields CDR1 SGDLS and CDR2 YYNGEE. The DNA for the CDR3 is TGTGCCAGCGGGGATCAGCCCCAGCATTTT. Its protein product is CASGDQPQHF.

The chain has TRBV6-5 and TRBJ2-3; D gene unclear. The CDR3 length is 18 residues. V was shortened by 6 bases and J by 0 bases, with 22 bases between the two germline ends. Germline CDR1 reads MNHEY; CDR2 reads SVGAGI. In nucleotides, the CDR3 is TGTGCCAGCAGCCGGGTCACTTATGGGGTAATTAGCACAGATACGCAGTATTTT. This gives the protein CASSRVTYGVISTDTQYF.

The CDR3 loop reads CSASRSTEAFF. The CDR3 DNA is TGCAGTGCTAGCCGCAGCACTGAAGCTTTCTTT. This chain connects TRBV20-1 to TRBJ1-1, with D uncertain. Between the trimmed V and J ends, which lost 3 bases and 4 bases, there was a span of 6 bases. The V gene's germline CDR1 is DFQATT and CDR2 SNEGSKA (reference sequence). The CDR3 loop spans 11 amino acids.

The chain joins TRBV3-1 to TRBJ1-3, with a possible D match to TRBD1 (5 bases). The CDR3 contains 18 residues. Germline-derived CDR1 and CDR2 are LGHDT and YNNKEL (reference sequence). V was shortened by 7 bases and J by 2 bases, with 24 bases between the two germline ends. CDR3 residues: CASTKSGGDVVTGNTIYF. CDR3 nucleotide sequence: TGTGCCAGCACCAAATCTGGGGGGGATGTTGTTACTGGAAACACCATATATTTT.

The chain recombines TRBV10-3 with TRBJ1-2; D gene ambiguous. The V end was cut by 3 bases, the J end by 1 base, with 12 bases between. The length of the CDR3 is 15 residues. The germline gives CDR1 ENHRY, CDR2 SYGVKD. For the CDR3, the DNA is TGTGCCATCAGTGACCAGGCAGAAAATAACTATGGCTACACCTTC. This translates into CAISDQAENNYGYTF.

CDR3 sequence reads: CASSLATRTAPGYGYTF. The CDR3 nucleotides read TGTGCCAGCAGCTTAGCGACAAGGACTGCCCCGGGCTATGGCTACACCTTC. This rearrangement joins TRBV7-9 to TRBJ1-2; D is undetermined. Germline CDR1 and CDR2: SEHNR and FQNEAQ (reference sequence). V was pared by 0 bases and J by 4 bases, with 18 bases between. This CDR3 comprises 17 residues.

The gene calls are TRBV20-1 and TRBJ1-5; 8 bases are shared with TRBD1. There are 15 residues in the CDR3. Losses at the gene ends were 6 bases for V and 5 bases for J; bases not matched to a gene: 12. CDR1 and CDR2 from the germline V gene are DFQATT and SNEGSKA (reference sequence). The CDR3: CSAHPGQGFYQPQHF. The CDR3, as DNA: TGCAGTGCACACCCAGGACAGGGATTTTATCAGCCCCAGCATTTT.

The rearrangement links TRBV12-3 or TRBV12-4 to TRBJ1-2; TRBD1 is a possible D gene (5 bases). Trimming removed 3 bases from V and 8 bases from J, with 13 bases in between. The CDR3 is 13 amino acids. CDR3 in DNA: TGTGCCAGCAGTTTCAATCAGGGCCCCGGCTACACCTTC. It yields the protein CASSFNQGPGYTF.

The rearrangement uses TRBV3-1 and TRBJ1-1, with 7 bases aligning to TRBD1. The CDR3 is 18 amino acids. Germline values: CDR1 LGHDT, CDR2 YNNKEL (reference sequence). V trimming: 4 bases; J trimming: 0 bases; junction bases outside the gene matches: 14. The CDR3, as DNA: TGTGCCAGCAGCCCGATATGGGACAGAAACAATTTGAACACTGAAGCTTTCTTT. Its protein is CASSPIWDRNNLNTEAFF.

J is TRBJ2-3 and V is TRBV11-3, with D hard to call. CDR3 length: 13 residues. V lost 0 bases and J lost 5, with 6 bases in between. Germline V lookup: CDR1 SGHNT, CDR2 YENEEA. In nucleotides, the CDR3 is TGTGCCAGCAGCTTAGATCGTGGAGATACGCAGTATTTT. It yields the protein CASSLDRGDTQYF. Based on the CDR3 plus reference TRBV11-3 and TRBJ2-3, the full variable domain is EAGVVQSPRYKIIEKKQPVAFWCNPISGHNTLYWYLQNLGQGPELLIRYENEEAVDDSQLPKDRFSAERLKGVDSTLKIQPAELGDSAVYLCASSLDRGDTQYFGPGTRLTVL.

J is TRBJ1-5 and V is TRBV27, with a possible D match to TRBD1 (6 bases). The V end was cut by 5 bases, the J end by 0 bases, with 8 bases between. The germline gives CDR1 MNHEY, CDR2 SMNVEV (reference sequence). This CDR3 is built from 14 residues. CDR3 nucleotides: TGTGCCAGCAGTAGGGGGTTTAGCAATCAGCCCCAGCATTTT. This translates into CASSRGFSNQPQHF.

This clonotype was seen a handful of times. CDR3 sequence (DNA): TGTGCCAGCAGGGCCAGTCGACAGGGCAGCACCGGGGAGCTGTTTTTT. Translating it yields CASRASRQGSTGELFF. V is TRBV5-6 and J is TRBJ2-2, with 7 nucleotides matching TRBD1. The CDR3 contains 16 residues. J was trimmed by 4 bases and V by 5 bases; bases with no gene match: 11. Germline lookup yields CDR1 SGHDT and CDR2 YYEEEE.

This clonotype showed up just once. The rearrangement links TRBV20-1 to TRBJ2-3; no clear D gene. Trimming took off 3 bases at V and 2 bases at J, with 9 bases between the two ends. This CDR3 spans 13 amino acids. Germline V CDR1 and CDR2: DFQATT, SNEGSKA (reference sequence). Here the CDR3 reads CSARPKLTDTQYF. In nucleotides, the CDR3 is TGCAGTGCTAGGCCGAAACTCACAGATACGCAGTATTTT.

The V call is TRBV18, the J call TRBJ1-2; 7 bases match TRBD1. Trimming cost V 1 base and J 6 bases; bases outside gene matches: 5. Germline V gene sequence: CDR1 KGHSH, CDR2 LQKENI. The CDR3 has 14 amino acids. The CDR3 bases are TGTGCCAGCTCACCACAGGGGGCGCGGGATGGCTACACCTTC. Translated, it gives CASSPQGARDGYTF.

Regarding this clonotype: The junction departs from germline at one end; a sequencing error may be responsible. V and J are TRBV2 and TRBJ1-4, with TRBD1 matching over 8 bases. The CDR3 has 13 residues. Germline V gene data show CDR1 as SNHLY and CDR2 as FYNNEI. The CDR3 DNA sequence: TGTGCCAGCAGTGCCAGGGGGCGTGAAAAACTATTTTTT. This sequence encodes CASSARGREKLFF. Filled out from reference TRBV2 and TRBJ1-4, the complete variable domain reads EPEVTQTPSHQVTQMGQEVILRCVPISNHLYFYWYRQILGQKVEFLVSFYNNEISEKSEIFDDQFSVERPDGSNFTLKIRSTKLEDSAMYFCASSARGREKLFFGSGTQLSVL.

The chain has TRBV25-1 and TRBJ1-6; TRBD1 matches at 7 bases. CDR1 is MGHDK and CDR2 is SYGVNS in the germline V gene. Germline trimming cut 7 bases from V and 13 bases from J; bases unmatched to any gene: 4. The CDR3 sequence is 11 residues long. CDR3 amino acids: CASTTDRPLHF. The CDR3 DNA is TGTGCCAGCACTACGGACAGGCCCCTCCACTTT. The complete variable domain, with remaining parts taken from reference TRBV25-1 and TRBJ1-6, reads EADIYQTPRYLVIGTGKKITLECSQTMGHDKMYWYQQDPGMELHLIHYSYGVNSTEKGDLSSESTVSRIRTEHFPLTLESARPSHTSQYLCASTTDRPLHFGNGTRLTVT.

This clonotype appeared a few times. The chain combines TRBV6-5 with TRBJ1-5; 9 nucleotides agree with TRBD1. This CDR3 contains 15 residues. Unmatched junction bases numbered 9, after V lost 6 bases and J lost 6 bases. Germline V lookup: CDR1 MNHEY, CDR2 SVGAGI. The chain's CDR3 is CASSRDRVAIQPQHF. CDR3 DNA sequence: TGTGCCAGCAGCCGGGACAGGGTTGCCATTCAGCCCCAGCATTTT.

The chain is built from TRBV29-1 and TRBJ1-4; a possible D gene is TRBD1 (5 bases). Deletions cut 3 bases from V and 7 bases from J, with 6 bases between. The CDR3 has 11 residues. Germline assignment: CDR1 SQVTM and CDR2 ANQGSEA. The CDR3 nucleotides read TGCAGCGTTGACAGGGTTGAAAAACTGTTTTTT. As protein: CSVDRVEKLFF.

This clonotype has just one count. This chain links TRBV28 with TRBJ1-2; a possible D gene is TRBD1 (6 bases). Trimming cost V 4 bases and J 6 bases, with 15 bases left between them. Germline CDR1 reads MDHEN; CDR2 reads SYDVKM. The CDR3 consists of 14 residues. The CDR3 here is CASSSNPGADGYTF. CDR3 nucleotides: TGTGCCAGCAGTTCAAACCCAGGGGCGGATGGCTACACCTTC.

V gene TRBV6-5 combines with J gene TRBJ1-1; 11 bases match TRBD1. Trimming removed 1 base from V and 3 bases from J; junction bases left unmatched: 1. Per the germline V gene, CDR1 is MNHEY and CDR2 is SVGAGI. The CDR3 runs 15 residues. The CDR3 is CASSYWDRGDTEAFF. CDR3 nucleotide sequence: TGTGCCAGCAGTTACTGGGACAGGGGGGACACTGAAGCTTTCTTT.

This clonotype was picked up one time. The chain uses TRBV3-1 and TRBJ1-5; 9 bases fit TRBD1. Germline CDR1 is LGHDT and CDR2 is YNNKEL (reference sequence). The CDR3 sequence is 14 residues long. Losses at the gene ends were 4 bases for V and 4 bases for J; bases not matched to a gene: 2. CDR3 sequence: CASSRTGENQPQHF. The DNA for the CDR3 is TGTGCCAGCAGCCGGACAGGGGAAAATCAGCCCCAGCATTTT.